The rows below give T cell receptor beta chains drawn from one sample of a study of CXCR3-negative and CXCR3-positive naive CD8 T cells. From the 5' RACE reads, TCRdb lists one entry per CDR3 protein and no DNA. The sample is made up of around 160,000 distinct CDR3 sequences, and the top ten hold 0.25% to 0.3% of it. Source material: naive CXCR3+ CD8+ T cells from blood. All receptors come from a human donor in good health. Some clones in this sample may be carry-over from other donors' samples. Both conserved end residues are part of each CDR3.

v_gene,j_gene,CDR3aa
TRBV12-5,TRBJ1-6,CASAAGTGPLHF
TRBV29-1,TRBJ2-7,CSVEGGHHEQYF
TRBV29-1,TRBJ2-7,CSVEGRDSYEQYF
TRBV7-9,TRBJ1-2,CASSLDSYGYTF
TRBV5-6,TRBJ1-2,CASSHLQDNYGYTF
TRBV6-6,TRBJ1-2,CASSYSMVSSYGYTF
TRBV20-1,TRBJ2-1,CSAPPGADYNEQFF
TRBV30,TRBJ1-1,CAWSQMGYDEAFF
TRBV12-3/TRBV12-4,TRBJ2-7,CASSHRAASYEQYF
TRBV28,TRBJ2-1,CASSSVLAGVSYNEQFF
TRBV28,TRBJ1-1,CASRLIGGLNTEAFF
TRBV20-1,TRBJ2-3,CSAIDWGAGTDTQYF
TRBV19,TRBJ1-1,CASTDRGNTEAFF
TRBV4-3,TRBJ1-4,CASSQVWATNEKLFF
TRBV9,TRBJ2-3,CASSGTELFTDTQYF
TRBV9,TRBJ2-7,CASSVGFSYEQYF
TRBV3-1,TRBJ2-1,CASSQVPPRWGNEQFF
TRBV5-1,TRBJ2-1,CASSLGGRADEQFF
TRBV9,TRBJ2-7,CASSVQAAHSYEQYF
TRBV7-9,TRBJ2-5,CASSLGEMYQETQYF